The 2 T cell receptor beta chains reported below all come from one sample, sequenced in a study of early T cells in non-severe SARS-CoV-2 infection. TCRdb re-derived calls from the 5' RACE reads in MiXCR, one entry per CDR3 protein. The table has about 100,000 distinct CDR3 sequences, around 10% seen once. Material: whole blood. Receptors originate from an adult who was a healthcare worker with PCR-confirmed SARS-CoV-2 infection or an uninfected control (not recorded which).

This clonotype was counted ten times or more. The chain recombines TRBV6-2 or TRBV6-3 with TRBJ1-1; no firm D call. The CDR3 has 13 amino acids. The germline CDR1 and CDR2 sequences are MNHEY and SVGEGT. The germline V and J ends were trimmed by 3 bases and 4 bases, with 9 bases remaining between them. The CDR3 bases are TGTGCCAGCAGTTATAGGCTGGCCACTGAAGCTTTCTTT. Residues: CASSYRLATEAFF.

This clonotype has a count of ten or more. The rearrangement joins TRBV7-2 to TRBJ1-2; D gene ambiguous. From germline, CDR1 is SGHTA and CDR2 FQGNSA. V dropped 8 bases and J dropped 6 bases, with 19 bases sitting between them. This CDR3 is built from 14 residues. This CDR3 is CASSRGGKFNGYTF. DNA of the CDR3: TGTGCCAGCTCTCGTGGCGGGAAGTTCAATGGCTACACCTTC.